Below, 18 T cell receptor beta chains from the same sample are listed, as sequenced in a study of T cells in tumors after PD-1 blockade. The method was immunoSEQ multiplex PCR; TCRdb's version includes in-frame clones alone and lacks a portion of them. The sample consists of 30,000 to 35,000 clones, roughly two thirds of them appearing once. The sequencing used PBMCs, collected after anti-PD-1 treatment. The source of these receptors is a human donor with basal cell carcinoma.

The chain recombines TRBV4-1 with TRBJ1-2; 8 bases fit TRBD1. Germline V gene data show CDR1 as MGHRA and CDR2 as YSYEKL. CDR3 length: 16 residues. V lost 2 bases, J lost 8 bases, and 13 bases stayed unmatched. CDR3 loop: CASSQKHYRGFGGYTF. CDR3 DNA: TGCGCCAGCAGCCAAAAGCATTACAGGGGGTTCGGCGGCTACACCTTC.

J is TRBJ2-1 and V is TRBV10-3, with TRBD2 identical over 10 bases. Germline-derived CDR1 and CDR2 are ENHRY and SYGVKD. With V trimmed by 10 bases and J by 8 bases, 14 bases remained unmatched. This CDR3 comprises 15 residues. The CDR3 here is CATRLAGRRPHEQFF. DNA for the CDR3: TGTGCCACCCGACTAGCGGGTCGCCGCCCCCATGAGCAGTTCTTC.

This clone was seen a handful of times. The genes are TRBV19 and TRBJ1-3, with a weak D call TRBD1 (5 bases). V lost 8 bases to trimming and J lost 3 bases, with 23 bases between them. There are 17 residues in the CDR3. CDR1 LNHDA and CDR2 SQIVND come from the germline V gene (reference sequence). The CDR3 sequence is CASEQARDRGDGNTIYF. For the CDR3, the DNA is TGTGCCAGTGAGCAGGCTCGGGACCGGGGGGATGGAAACACCATATATTTT.

V and J are TRBV9 and TRBJ1-2; no clear D gene. This CDR3 is built from 10 residues. V lost 6 bases and J lost 6, with 6 bases in between. In germline, CDR1 is SGDLS, CDR2 YYNGEE. CDR3 nucleotide sequence: TGTGCCAGCACCTGGAATGGCTACACCTTC. Protein sequence: CASTWNGYTF.

V usage is TRBV18 and J usage is TRBJ1-1, with D possibly matching TRBD1 (5 bases). Germline V gene data show CDR1 as KGHSH and CDR2 as LQKENI. The CDR3 has 12 amino acids. V was cut by 2 bases and J by 7 bases, with 8 bases left in between. The CDR3 reads CASSPTGREAFF. In DNA form, the CDR3 reads TGTGCCAGCTCACCAACAGGCCGTGAAGCTTTCTTT.

The chain's CDR3 is CASSEAGGGFVPEAFF. CDR3 nucleotides: TGTGCCAGCAGTGAAGCGGGGGGAGGGTTCGTACCTGAAGCTTTCTTT. The V gene is TRBV2, the J gene TRBJ1-1; tentatively, D is TRBD1 (5 bases). The CDR3 loop spans 16 amino acids. The germline V and J ends were trimmed by 0 bases and 6 bases, with 17 bases remaining between them. CDR1 SNHLY and CDR2 FYNNEI come from the germline V gene.

The chain recombines TRBV9 with TRBJ1-1; a weak D match, TRBD1 (6 bases). Germline-derived CDR1 and CDR2 are SGDLS and YYNGEE. The CDR3 covers 14 residues. V dropped 0 bases and J dropped 3 bases, with 9 bases sitting between them. For the CDR3, the DNA is TGTGCCAGCAGCGTAGAGGGGGACGACACTGAAGCTTTCTTT. Translated, it gives CASSVEGDDTEAFF. The full variable domain, rest sourced from reference TRBV9 and TRBJ1-1, is DSGVTQTPKHLITATGQRVTLRCSPRSGDLSVYWYQQSLDQGLQFLIQYYNGEERAKGNILERFSAQQFPDLHSELNLSSLELGDSALYFCASSVEGDDTEAFFGQGTRLTVV.

This chain joins TRBV7-8 and TRBJ2-2, with a weak D call TRBD1 (5 bases). The CDR3 spans 15 residues. Germline V gene data show CDR1 as SGHVS and CDR2 as FQNEAQ. Trimming left V 5 bases short and J 0 bases short, with 10 bases between. Here the CDR3 reads CASSPTGPNTGELFF. CDR3 bases: TGTGCCAGCAGCCCAACAGGACCGAACACCGGGGAGCTGTTTTTT.

V gene TRBV4-3 combines with J gene TRBJ2-3; unclear D gene. Germline V gives CDR1 LGHNA, CDR2 YSLEER. CDR3 length equals 14 residues. V gave up 0 bases and J gave up 7 bases, with 11 bases separating them. CDR3 sequence: CASSQETFRHTQYF. The CDR3 nucleotides are TGCGCCAGCAGCCAAGAAACATTCCGCCATACGCAGTATTTT.

The chain has TRBV2 and TRBJ1-3, with D hard to call. The V end was cut by 7 bases, the J end by 3 bases, with 25 bases between. Germline V gene sequence: CDR1 SNHLY, CDR2 FYNNEI. The CDR3 contains 18 residues. Here the CDR3 reads CASTLGLGSASLGNTIYF. In DNA form, the CDR3 reads TGTGCCAGCACTCTTGGCCTAGGGAGCGCTTCTCTTGGAAACACCATATATTTT.

The chain uses TRBV28 and TRBJ2-3; 9 bases line up with TRBD2. CDR3 length: 15 amino acids. Germline trimming cut 4 bases from V and 3 bases from J; bases unmatched to any gene: 5. Germline values: CDR1 MDHEN, CDR2 SYDVKM. CDR3 in DNA: TGTGCCAGCAGTTGGCGGGAGGGCGGAACAGATACGCAGTATTTT. Protein sequence: CASSWREGGTDTQYF.

This chain's CDR3 is CASSAGTGYGGYTF. The CDR3 bases are TGTGCCAGCAGTGCCGGGACAGGCTACGGCGGCTACACCTTC. The chain couples TRBV6-2 or TRBV6-3 to TRBJ1-2, with 8 bases that match TRBD1. J was trimmed by 8 bases and V by 5 bases; bases with no gene match: 10. The CDR3 covers 14 residues. Looked up from germline, CDR1 is MNHEY and CDR2 is SVGEGT.

This clone appeared a few times. The chain uses TRBV7-9 and TRBJ1-5; no reliable D call. The CDR3 runs to 10 residues. CDR1 and CDR2 (germline): SEHNR, FQNEAQ (reference sequence). V lost 3 bases to trimming and J lost 12 bases, with 6 bases between them. CDR3 protein: CASSFTFQHF. In nucleotides, the CDR3 is TGTGCCAGCAGCTTCACCTTCCAGCATTTT.

The count of this clone is one. The rearrangement links TRBV30 to TRBJ1-2; no firm D call. The ends were cut back, 1 base at V and 8 bases at J, with 14 bases in the middle. Looked up from germline, CDR1 is GTSNPN and CDR2 is SVGIG (reference sequence). The CDR3 sequence is 13 residues long. CDR3 DNA: TGTGCCTGGAGTGAAAGGGCAGCGAGCGGCTACACCTTC. Protein product: CAWSERAASGYTF.

The V and J genes are TRBV11-3 and TRBJ2-7; 10 bases agree with TRBD2. The CDR3 spans 16 residues. V lost 2 bases, J lost 4 bases, and 8 bases stayed unmatched. Germline CDR1 is SGHNT and CDR2 is YENEEA. The CDR3 DNA sequence: TGTGCCAGCAGCTTACCCCCTAGCGGGGGATTTTACGAGCAGTACTTC. Amino acids: CASSLPPSGGFYEQYF.

The gene calls are TRBV4-3 and TRBJ2-3; 8 bases align to TRBD1. CDR1 is LGHNA, CDR2 YSLEER, per germline. After removal of 4 bases from V and 4 bases from J, the junction contained 7 bases not matched to a gene. The CDR3 length is 15 residues. CDR3 loop: CASSRLPGGADTQYF. The CDR3, as DNA: TGCGCCAGCAGCCGCCTCCCAGGGGGCGCAGATACGCAGTATTTT.

The table lists this clone with a few counts. This chain joins TRBV24-1 and TRBJ2-2; D may match TRBD1 or TRBD2 (6 bases each). Per the germline V gene, CDR1 is KGHDR and CDR2 is SFDVKD. CDR3 length: 17 amino acids. Trimming took 5 bases from V and 4 from J, leaving 19 bases between them. The CDR3 is CATSGLSGAGSTGELFF. CDR3 sequence (DNA): TGTGCCACCAGTGGGTTGTCGGGGGCGGGGAGCACCGGGGAGCTGTTTTTT.

This chain links TRBV6-5 with TRBJ2-1; D perhaps matches TRBD1 (5 bases). CDR1 is MNHEY and CDR2 is SVGAGI in the germline V gene. This CDR3 spans 15 amino acids. Trimming stripped 6 bases from V and 0 bases from J, with 12 bases between. The CDR3 loop is CASSQNQGSYNEQFF. Written as DNA, the CDR3 is TGTGCCAGCAGCCAGAACCAGGGCTCCTACAATGAGCAGTTCTTC.